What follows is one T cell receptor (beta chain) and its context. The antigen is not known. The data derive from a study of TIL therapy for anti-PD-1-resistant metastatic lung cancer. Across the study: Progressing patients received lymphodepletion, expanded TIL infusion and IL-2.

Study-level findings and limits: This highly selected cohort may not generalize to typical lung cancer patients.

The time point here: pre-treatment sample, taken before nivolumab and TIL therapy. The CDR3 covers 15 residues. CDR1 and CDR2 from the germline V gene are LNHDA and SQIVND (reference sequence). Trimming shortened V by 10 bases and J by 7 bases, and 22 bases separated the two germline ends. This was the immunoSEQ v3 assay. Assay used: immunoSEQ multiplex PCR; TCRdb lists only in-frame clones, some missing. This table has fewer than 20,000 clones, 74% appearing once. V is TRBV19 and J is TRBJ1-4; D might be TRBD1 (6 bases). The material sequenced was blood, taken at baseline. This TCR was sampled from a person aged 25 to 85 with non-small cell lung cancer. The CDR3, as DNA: TGTGCCACAAAGGCCCGTGGGGGGCCGGCTGAAAAACTGTTTTTT. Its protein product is CATKARGGPAEKLFF.